These 9 T cell receptor beta chains were all obtained from the same sample, sequenced in a study of T-cell memory formation after mild COVID-19. TCRdb independently ran MiXCR on the 5' RACE reads; one entry per CDR3 protein. This sample has some 330,000 distinct CDR3 sequences, with around 21% found just once. The source material was PBMCs or a T cell subset sorted from them (not recorded which). These receptors were obtained from an adult woman who had mild COVID-19 (a few samples of this study predate the infection). Cell type and time point are not known.

The gene calls are TRBV6-5 and TRBJ2-1; D might be TRBD1 (6 bases). Per the germline V gene, CDR1 is MNHEY and CDR2 is SVGAGI. V lost 5 bases, J lost 3 bases, and 14 bases lay in between. The CDR3 extends over 15 amino acids. CDR3 nucleotides: TGTGCCAGCAGTAGGGCCAGGGGCCTCTACAATGAGCAGTTCTTC. Translating it yields CASSRARGLYNEQFF.

This clonotype was counted a few times. The chain combines TRBV12-3 or TRBV12-4 with TRBJ2-5; 7 bases line up with TRBD1. J gave up 4 bases and V 5 bases, and 7 bases lay outside the gene matches. The CDR3 runs to 14 residues. CDR3 loop: CASSTQTGIETQYF. The CDR3 coding sequence is TGTGCCAGCAGTACCCAGACAGGGATAGAGACCCAGTACTTC.

CDR3 in amino acids: CASSQGRKTYEQYF. CDR3 in DNA: TGCGCCAGCAGCCAGGGACGCAAGACCTACGAGCAGTACTTC. The V and J genes are TRBV4-1 and TRBJ2-7; either TRBD1 or TRBD2 may supply D (5 bases each). V was clipped by 3 bases and J by 2 bases, with 11 bases between them. CDR3 length: 14 residues. Looked up from germline, CDR1 is MGHRA and CDR2 is YSYEKL.

This clonotype turned up a few times. V gene TRBV9 combines with J gene TRBJ2-7; 9 bases match TRBD1. V gave up 2 bases and J gave up 9 bases; unmatched junction bases: 21. From germline, CDR1 is SGDLS and CDR2 YYNGEE. The CDR3 extends over 18 amino acids. CDR3 protein: CASSVRNRITGGFHGQYF. DNA of the CDR3: TGTGCCAGCAGCGTCCGGAACAGGATCACAGGGGGCTTCCACGGGCAGTACTTC.

This clonotype turned up a few times. This CDR3 reads CASSPPFRVRDTLTYEQYF. The CDR3, as DNA: TGTGCCAGCTCACCACCGTTCAGGGTTAGGGACACCTTAACCTACGAGCAGTACTTC. This chain uses TRBV18 with TRBJ2-7; a possible D gene is TRBD1 (6 bases). CDR3 length: 19 amino acids. Trimming removed 0 bases at V and 2 bases at J, with 23 bases between. The germline V gene encodes CDR1 KGHSH and CDR2 LQKENI.

This clonotype occurred a few times. V is TRBV6-6 and J is TRBJ2-7; TRBD2 is a possible D gene (5 bases). Germline CDR1 is MNHNY and CDR2 is SVGAGI (reference sequence). V shed 8 bases and J shed 6 bases, with 14 bases lying between them. CDR3 size: 12 residues. In DNA form, the CDR3 reads TGTGCCAGCGGGCCCCGAGGGCTCGAGCAGTACTTC. Its protein product is CASGPRGLEQYF.

This clonotype was counted between two and nine times. The chain couples TRBV6-2 or TRBV6-3 to TRBJ2-3; TRBD2 agrees at 9 bases. With V trimmed by 8 bases and J by 2 bases, 5 bases remained unmatched. CDR3 length: 14 amino acids. Germline CDR1 MNHEY, CDR2 SVGEGT. CDR3 DNA sequence: TGTGCCAGCCGGGCGGGAGGGCTCACAGATACGCAGTATTTT. This codes for CASRAGGLTDTQYF.

CDR3 coding DNA: TGTGCCAGCAGCCCCGCGACTAGCCGTGAGCAGTTCTTC. Its protein is CASSPATSREQFF. The chain employs TRBV7-2 and TRBJ2-1, with 7 bases matching TRBD2. CDR1 is SGHTA, CDR2 FQGNSA, per germline. This CDR3 has 13 residues. V lost 5 bases, J lost 9 bases, and 7 bases stayed unmatched.

The genes are TRBV29-1 and TRBJ2-5; TRBD1 aligns across 8 bases. From germline, CDR1 is SQVTM and CDR2 ANQGSEA. V shed 6 bases and J 2 bases; nucleotides not matched to a gene: 5. The CDR3 spans 13 residues. The CDR3 region has the DNA TGCAGCGTGGCCCACAGGGGGCAAGAGACCCAGTACTTC. This translates into CSVAHRGQETQYF.